This paragraph covers one T cell receptor (beta chain) sequence. The antigen is undetermined. The CDR3 has 16 amino acids. J gave up 6 bases and V 3 bases, and 8 bases lay outside the gene matches. Germline V gives CDR1 LGHDT, CDR2 YNNKEL (reference sequence). The assay was immunoSEQ multiplex PCR, and TCRdb's table has in-frame clones only and misses some. Here the sample spans 150,000 to 160,000 clones, more than 75% being singletons. This specimen comes from a study of T cell responses to AZD1222 COVID-19 vaccine. Study-level background: Timing groups of about 4 and about 12 weeks for second doses were pooled.

Study-wide findings and caveats: CD4 TCRs associated with vaccination spanned spike, dominating at 160-218 and 743-854. No repertoire was sampled before or during the peak T cell response, only after it.

Here the sequenced sample was peripheral blood, taken on day 0 of AZD1222 vaccination. The clonotype originates from an adult in good health. The chain is built from TRBV3-1 (or the pseudogene TRBV3-2) and TRBJ1-1; 12 positions match TRBD1. CDR3 amino acids: CASSQGDRGLGAEAFF. Written as DNA, the CDR3 is TGTGCCAGCAGCCAGGGGGACAGGGGGCTGGGGGCTGAAGCTTTCTTT.